This TCR beta chain was profiled in a study of blood T cell repertoires in COVID-19. The repertoire was sequenced with immunoSEQ multiplex PCR; TCRdb's copy has only in-frame clones and lacks some. The sample comprises under 300,000 clones, 65% to 90% of which are singletons, and under 1.5% rests with the top ten. The CDR3 has 13 residues. Germline V gene lookup returns CDR1 GTSNPN and CDR2 SVGIG (reference sequence). V was trimmed by 4 bases and J by 6 bases, leaving 16 bases between them. The source is a woman aged 40 to 50 who had recovered from COVID-19. Specimen: peripheral blood. This chain joins TRBV30 and TRBJ2-7; D is possibly TRBD1 (5 bases). CDR3 coding DNA: TGTGCCTGGACGGTTCAGGGTCCTTCCGAGCAGTACTTC. This gives the protein CAWTVQGPSEQYF. Full variable domain (remainder filled in from reference TRBV30 and TRBJ2-7): SQTIHQWPATLVQPVGSPLSLECTVEGTSNPNLYWYRQAAGRGLQLLFYSVGIGQISSEVPQNLSASRPQDRQFILSSKKLLLSDSGFYLCAWTVQGPSEQYFGPGTRLTVT.